The clone carrying this T cell receptor (beta chain) was seen only a few times. Its target is unknown. The V and J ends lost 0 bases and 7 bases respectively, with 13 bases between them. The CDR3 sequence is 14 residues long. The germline V gene encodes CDR1 SGDLS and CDR2 YYNGEE. Barcoded TCR alpha and TCR beta cDNA libraries with UMIs came from 5'RACE using constant-segment primers. TCRdb used MiXCR to reprocess the 5' RACE reads, holding one entry per CDR3 protein. The sample includes just over 50,000 distinct CDR3 sequences, over 8.5% of them seen just once. This specimen comes from a study of T-cell memory formation after mild COVID-19. Study context: Each donor largely had its own TCR clusters. Study outcomes and limitations: Later expanders leaned CD4+, whereas clones that contracted between day 15 and 85 were balanced CD4/CD8. The pre-infection memory compartment contained some responding clones, suggesting cross-reactive memory joined.

The genes are TRBV9 and TRBJ1-2; D ambiguous. The clonotype comes from an adult woman who had mild COVID-19 (a few samples of this study predate the infection). Cell type and time point are not known. Material for sequencing was PBMCs or a T cell subset sorted from them (not recorded which). CDR3 sequence: CASSVEGIGGGYTF. The CDR3 DNA follows: TGTGCCAGCAGCGTAGAAGGAATTGGAGGTGGCTACACCTTC. The whole variable domain, remainder taken from reference TRBV9 and TRBJ1-2, is DSGVTQTPKHLITATGQRVTLRCSPRSGDLSVYWYQQSLDQGLQFLIQYYNGEERAKGNILERFSAQQFPDLHSELNLSSLELGDSALYFCASSVEGIGGGYTFGSGTRLTVV.